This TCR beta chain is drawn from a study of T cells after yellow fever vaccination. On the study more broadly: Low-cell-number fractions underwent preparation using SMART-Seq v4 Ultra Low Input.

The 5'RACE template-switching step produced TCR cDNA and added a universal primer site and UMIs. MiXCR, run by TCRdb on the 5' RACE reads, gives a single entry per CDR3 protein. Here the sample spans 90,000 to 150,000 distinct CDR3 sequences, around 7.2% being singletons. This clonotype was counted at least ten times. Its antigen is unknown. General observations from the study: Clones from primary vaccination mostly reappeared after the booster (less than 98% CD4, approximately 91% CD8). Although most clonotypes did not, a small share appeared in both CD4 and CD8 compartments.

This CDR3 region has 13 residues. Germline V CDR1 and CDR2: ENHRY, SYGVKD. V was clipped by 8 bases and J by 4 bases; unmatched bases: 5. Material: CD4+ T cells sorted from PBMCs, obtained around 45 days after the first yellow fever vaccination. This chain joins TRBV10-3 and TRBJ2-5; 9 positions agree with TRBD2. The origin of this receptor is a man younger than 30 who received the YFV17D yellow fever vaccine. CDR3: CAIERGVGETQYF. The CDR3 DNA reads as TGTGCCATCGAGCGGGGGGTGGGAGAGACCCAGTACTTC.